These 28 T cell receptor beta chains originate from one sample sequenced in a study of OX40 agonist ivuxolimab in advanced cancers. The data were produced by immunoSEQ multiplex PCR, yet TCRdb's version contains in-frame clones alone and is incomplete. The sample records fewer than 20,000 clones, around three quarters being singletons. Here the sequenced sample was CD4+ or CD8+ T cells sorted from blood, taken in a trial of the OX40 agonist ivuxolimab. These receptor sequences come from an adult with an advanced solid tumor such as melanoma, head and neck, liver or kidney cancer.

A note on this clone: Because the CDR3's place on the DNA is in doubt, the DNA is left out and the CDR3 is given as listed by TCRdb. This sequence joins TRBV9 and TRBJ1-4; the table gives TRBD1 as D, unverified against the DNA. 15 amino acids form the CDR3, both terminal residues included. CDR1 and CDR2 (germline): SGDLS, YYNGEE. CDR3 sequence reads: CASSVEGTKPKNCFF.

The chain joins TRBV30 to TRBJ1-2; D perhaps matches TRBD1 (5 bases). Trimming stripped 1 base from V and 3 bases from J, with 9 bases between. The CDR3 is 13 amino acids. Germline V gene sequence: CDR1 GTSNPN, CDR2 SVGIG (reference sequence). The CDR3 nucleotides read TGTGCCTGGAGTGGGGGGTATGACTATGGCTACACCTTC. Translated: CAWSGGYDYGYTF.

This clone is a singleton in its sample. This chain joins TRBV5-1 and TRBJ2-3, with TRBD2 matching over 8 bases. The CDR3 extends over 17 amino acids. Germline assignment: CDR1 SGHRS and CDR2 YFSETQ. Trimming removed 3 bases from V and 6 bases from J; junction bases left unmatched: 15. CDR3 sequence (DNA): TGCGCCAGCAGCTACCTTCGGGGGGGGTCTACCCCGGATACGCAGTATTTT. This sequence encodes CASSYLRGGSTPDTQYF.

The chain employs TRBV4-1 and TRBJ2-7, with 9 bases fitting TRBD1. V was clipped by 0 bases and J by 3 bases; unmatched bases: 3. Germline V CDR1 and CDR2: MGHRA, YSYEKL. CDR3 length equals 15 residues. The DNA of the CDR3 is TGCGCCAGCAGCCAAGACAGGGGACAGGGCTACGAGCAGTACTTC. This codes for CASSQDRGQGYEQYF.

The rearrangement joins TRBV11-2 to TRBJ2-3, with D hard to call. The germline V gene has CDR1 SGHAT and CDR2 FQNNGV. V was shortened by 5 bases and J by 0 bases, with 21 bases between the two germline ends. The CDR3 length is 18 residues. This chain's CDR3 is CASSHLLGWGRSTDTQYF. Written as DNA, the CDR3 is TGTGCCAGCAGCCATCTCCTGGGGTGGGGAAGGAGCACAGATACGCAGTATTTT.

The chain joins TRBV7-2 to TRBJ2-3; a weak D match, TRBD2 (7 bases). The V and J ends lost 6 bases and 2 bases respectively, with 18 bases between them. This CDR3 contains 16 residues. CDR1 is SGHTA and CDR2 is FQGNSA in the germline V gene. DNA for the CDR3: TGTGCCAGCAGGAATGGGGGGGGCTCAATCACAGATACGCAGTATTTT. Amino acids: CASRNGGGSITDTQYF.

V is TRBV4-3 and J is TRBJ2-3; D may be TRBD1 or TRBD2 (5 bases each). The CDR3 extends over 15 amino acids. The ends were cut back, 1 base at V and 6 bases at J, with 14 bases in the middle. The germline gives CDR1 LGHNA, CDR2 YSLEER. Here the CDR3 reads CASSQVGTGPDTQYF. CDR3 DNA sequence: TGCGCCAGCAGCCAAGTAGGGACGGGTCCGGATACGCAGTATTTT.

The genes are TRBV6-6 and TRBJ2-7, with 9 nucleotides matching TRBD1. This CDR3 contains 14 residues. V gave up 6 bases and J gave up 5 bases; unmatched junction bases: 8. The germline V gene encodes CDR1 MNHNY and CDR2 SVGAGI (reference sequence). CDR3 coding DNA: TGTGCCAGCAGATTGACAGGGGGAATACACGAGCAGTACTTC. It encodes CASRLTGGIHEQYF.

CDR3 protein: CASRIGLAGGNEQFF. The CDR3 nucleotides read TGTGCCAGCAGGATTGGACTAGCGGGAGGCAATGAGCAGTTCTTC. J is TRBJ2-1 and V is TRBV5-4; 14 positions match TRBD2. The J segment lost 6 bases and the V segment lost 5 bases, leaving 4 bases of the junction unmatched. The CDR3 has 15 amino acids. From germline, CDR1 is SGHNT and CDR2 YYREEE (reference sequence).

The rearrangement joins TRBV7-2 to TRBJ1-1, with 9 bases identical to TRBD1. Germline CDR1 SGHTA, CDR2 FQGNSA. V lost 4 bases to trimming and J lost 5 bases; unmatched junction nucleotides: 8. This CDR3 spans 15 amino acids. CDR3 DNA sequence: TGTGCCAGCAGCTCCTCACAGGGGGCTCATACTGAAGCTTTCTTT. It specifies CASSSSQGAHTEAFF.

The CDR3 DNA reads as TGTGCCAGCAGCTTAGGACAGGGGATATACTTC. Translating it yields CASSLGQGIYF. V is TRBV7-6 and J is TRBJ2-5, with TRBD1 matching 8 bases. The CDR3 is made up of 11 amino acids. With V trimmed by 1 base and J by 14 bases, 3 bases remained unmatched. Germline V gene sequence: CDR1 SGHVS, CDR2 FNYEAQ.

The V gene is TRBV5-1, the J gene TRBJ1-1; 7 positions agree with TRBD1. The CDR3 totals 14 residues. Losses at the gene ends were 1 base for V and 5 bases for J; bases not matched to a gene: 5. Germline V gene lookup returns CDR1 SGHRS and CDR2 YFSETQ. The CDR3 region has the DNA TGCGCCAGCAGCTTGAAAGGGGGCGAGACTGAAGCTTTCTTT. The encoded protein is CASSLKGGETEAFF.

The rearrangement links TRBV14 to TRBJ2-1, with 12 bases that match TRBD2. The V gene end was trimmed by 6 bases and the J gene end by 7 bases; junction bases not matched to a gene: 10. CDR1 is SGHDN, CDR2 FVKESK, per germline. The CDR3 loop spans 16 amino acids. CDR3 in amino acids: CASSPRLAGAGNEQFF. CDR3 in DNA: TGTGCCAGCAGTCCAAGACTAGCGGGAGCGGGAAATGAGCAGTTCTTC.

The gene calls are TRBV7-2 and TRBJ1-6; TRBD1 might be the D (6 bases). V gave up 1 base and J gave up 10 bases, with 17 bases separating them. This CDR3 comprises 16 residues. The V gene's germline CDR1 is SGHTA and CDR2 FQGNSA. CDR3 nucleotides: TGTGCCAGCAGCTTAGAGAGGCAGGGTGGGGGCTCACCCCTCCACTTT. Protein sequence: CASSLERQGGGSPLHF.

CDR3 coding DNA: TGTGCCACCACGACAGACTTTAACTATGGCTACACCTTC. It encodes CATTTDFNYGYTF. The V call is TRBV6-5, the J call TRBJ1-2, with D perhaps matching TRBD1 (5 bases). Trimming shortened V by 10 bases and J by 1 base, and 13 bases separated the two germline ends. CDR1 MNHEY and CDR2 SVGAGI come from the germline V gene. This CDR3 is built from 13 residues.

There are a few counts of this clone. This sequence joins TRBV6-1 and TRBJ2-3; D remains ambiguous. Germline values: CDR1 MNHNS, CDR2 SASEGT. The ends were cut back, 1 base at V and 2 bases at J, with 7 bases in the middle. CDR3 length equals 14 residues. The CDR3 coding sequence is TGTGCCAGCAGTGAAGGGAGTCACACAGATACGCAGTATTTT. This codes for CASSEGSHTDTQYF.

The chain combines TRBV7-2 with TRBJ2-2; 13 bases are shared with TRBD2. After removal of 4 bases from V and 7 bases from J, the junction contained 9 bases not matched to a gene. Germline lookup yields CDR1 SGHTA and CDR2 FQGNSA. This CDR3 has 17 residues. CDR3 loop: CASSSPGLAGTGGELFF. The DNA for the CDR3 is TGTGCCAGCAGCTCCCCGGGACTAGCGGGGACGGGCGGGGAGCTGTTTTTT.

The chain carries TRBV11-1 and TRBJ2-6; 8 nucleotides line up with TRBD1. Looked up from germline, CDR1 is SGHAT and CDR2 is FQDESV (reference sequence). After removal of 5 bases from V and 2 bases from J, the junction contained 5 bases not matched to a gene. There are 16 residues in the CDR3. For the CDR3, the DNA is TGTGCCAGCAGCAAGAAGGACAGGGCTGGGGCCAACGTCCTGACTTTC. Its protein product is CASSKKDRAGANVLTF. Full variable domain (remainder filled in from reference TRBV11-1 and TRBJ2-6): EAEVAQSPRYKITEKSQAVAFWCDPISGHATLYWYRQILGQGPELLVQFQDESVVDDSQLPKDRFSAERLKGVDSTLKIQPAELGDSAMYLCASSKKDRAGANVLTFGAGSRLTVL.

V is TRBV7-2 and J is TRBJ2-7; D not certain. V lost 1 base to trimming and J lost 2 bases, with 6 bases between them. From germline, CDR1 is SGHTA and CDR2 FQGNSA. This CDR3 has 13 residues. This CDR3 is CASSLVGPYEQYF. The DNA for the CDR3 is TGTGCCAGCAGCTTAGTTGGTCCCTACGAGCAGTACTTC.

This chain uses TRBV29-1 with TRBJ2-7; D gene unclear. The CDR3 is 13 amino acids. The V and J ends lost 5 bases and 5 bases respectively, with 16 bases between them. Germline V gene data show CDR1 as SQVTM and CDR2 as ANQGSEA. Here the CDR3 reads CSVTRVDGHEQYF. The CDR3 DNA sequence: TGCAGCGTTACTCGGGTCGACGGGCACGAGCAGTACTTC.

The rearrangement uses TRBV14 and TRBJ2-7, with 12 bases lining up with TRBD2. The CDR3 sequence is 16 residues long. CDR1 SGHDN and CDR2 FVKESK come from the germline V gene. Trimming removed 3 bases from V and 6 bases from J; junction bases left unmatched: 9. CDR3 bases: TGTGCCAGCAGCCATTTGACTAGCGGGAGTCTCCGCGAGCAGTACTTC. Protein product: CASSHLTSGSLREQYF. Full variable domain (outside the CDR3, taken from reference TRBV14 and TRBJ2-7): EAGVTQFPSHSVIEKGQTVTLRCDPISGHDNLYWYRRVMGKEIKFLLHFVKESKQDESGMPNNRFLAERTGGTYSTLKVQPAELEDSGVYFCASSHLTSGSLREQYFGPGTRLTVT.

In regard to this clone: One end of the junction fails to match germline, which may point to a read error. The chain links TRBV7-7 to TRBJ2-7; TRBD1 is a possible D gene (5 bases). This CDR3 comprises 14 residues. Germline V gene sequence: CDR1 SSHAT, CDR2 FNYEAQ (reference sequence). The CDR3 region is CASSSLRGPYEQYF. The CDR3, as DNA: TGTGCTAGCAGCTCTCTTAGGGGCCCGTACGAGCAGTACTTC.

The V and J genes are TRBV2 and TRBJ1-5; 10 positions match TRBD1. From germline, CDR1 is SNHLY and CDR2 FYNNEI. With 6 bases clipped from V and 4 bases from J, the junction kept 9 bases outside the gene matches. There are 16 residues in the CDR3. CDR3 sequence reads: CASSPPGQGWNQPQHF. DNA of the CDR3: TGTGCCAGCAGCCCTCCGGGACAGGGGTGGAATCAGCCCCAGCATTTT.

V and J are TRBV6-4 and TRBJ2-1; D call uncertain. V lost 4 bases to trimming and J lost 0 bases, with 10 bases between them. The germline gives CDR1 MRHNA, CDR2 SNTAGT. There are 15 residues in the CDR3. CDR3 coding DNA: TGTGCCAGCAGTGTGGTGCATAGCTCCTACAATGAGCAGTTCTTC. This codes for CASSVVHSSYNEQFF.

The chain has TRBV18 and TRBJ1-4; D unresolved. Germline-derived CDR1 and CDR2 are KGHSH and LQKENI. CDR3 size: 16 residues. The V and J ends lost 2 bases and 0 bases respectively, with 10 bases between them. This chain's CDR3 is CASSPDLGTTNEKLFF. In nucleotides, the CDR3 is TGTGCCAGCTCACCAGACTTAGGGACAACTAATGAAAAACTGTTTTTT.

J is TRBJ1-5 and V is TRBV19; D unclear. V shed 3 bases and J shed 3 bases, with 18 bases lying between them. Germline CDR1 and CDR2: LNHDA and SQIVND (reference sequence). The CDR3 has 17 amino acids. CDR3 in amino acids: CASSMVDHSSPNQPQHF. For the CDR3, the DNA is TGTGCCAGTAGTATGGTGGATCACTCATCCCCCAATCAGCCCCAGCATTTT.

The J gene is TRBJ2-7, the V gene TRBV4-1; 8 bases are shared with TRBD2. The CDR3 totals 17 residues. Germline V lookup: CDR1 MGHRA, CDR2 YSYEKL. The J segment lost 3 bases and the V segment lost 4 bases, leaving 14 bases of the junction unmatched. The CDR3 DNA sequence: TGCGCCAGCAGCCCCCCGGGGGGAGCGGGAGTTATCTACGAGCAGTACTTC. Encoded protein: CASSPPGGAGVIYEQYF.

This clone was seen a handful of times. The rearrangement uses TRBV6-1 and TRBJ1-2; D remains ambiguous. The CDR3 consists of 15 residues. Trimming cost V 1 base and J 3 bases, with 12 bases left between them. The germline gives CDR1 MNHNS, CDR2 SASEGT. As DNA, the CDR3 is TGTGCCAGCAGTGAAGGACCTTTGTCGGACTATGGCTACACCTTC. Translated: CASSEGPLSDYGYTF.